One T cell receptor (beta chain) is described in this entry. Its antigen remains unidentified. The data were taken from a study of PD-1 blockade in classical Hodgkin lymphoma. With no exception, relapse followed autologous stem cell transplantation in all patients, and brentuximab vedotin exposure varied. Assay used: immunoSEQ multiplex PCR; TCRdb lists only in-frame clones, some missing. The table includes about 84,000 clones, about nine tenths detected once. General study results and limits: What drove the repertoire differences, possibly disease activity or prior therapy, has not been defined. For complete responders, baseline diversity was comparable to that of newly diagnosed patients.

The CDR3 extends over 18 amino acids. Germline-derived CDR1 and CDR2 are SGHAT and FQNNGV. V was shortened by 4 bases and J by 3 bases, with 19 bases between the two germline ends. This sample comprised peripheral blood mononuclear cells (PBMCs), obtained at baseline. This chain uses TRBV11-2 with TRBJ2-6; tentatively, D is TRBD1 (6 bases). This receptor was taken from a human donor with classical Hodgkin lymphoma. The CDR3 is CASSYFRDTAGGANVLTF. DNA for the CDR3: TGTGCCAGCAGCTATTTCCGGGACACCGCGGGTGGGGCCAACGTCCTGACTTTC.